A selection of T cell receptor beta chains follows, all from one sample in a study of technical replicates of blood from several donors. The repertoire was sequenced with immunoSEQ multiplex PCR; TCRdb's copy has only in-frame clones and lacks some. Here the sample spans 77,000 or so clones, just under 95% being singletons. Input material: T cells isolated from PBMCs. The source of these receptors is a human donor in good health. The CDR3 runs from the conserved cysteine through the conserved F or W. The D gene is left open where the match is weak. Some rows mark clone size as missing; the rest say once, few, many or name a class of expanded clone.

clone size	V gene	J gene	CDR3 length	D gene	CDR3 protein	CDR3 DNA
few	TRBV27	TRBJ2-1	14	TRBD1	CASSPGGIYNEQFF	TGTGCCAGCAGTCCAGGGGGCATCTACAATGAGCAGTTCTTC
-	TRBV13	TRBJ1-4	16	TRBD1	CASSSHLTGENEKLFF	TGTGCCAGCAGCTCCCACCTGACAGGGGAAAATGAAAAACTGTTTTTT
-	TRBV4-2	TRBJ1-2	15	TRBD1	CASSPAGQGASGYTF	TGTGCCAGCAGCCCCGCAGGACAGGGAGCGAGCGGCTACACCTTC
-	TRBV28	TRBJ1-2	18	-	CASTSLGGGLNRNYGYTF	TGTGCCAGCACCAGTTTGGGAGGGGGGTTGAACAGGAACTATGGCTACACCTTC
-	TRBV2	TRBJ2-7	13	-	CASRPTGSYEQYF	TGTGCCAGCAGACCGACAGGATCCTACGAGCAGTACTTC
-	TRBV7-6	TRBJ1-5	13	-	CASSLSGGQPQHF	TGTGCCAGCAGCTTGTCCGGGGGTCAGCCCCAGCATTTT
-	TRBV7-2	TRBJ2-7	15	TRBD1	CASSLAGQASYEQYF	TGTGCCAGCAGCTTGGCTGGACAGGCGTCCTACGAGCAGTACTTC
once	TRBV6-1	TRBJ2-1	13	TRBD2	CASSDSLANEQFF	TGTGCCAGCAGTGACTCACTAGCGAATGAGCAGTTCTTC
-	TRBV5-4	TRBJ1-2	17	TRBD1	CASSLEGGGEVVYGYTF	TGTGCCAGCAGCTTGGAAGGGGGCGGGGAGGTGGTCTATGGCTACACCTTC
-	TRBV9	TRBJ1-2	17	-	CASSVAGITAGNYGYTF	TGTGCCAGCAGCGTAGCGGGGATTACAGCTGGAAACTATGGCTACACCTTC
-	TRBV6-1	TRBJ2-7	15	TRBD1	CASSRTGAAFYEQYF	TGTGCCAGCAGTAGGACAGGAGCGGCTTTTTACGAGCAGTACTTC
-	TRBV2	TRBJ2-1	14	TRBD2	CASSRLAGYNEQFF	TGTGCCAGCAGTAGACTAGCGGGGTACAATGAGCAGTTCTTC
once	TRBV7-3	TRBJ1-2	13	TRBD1	CASSSQGDYGYTF	TGTGCCAGCAGCTCGCAGGGGGACTATGGCTACACCTTC
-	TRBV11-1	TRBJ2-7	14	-	CASSLSAIDYEQYF	TGTGCCAGCAGCTTATCTGCAATAGACTACGAGCAGTACTTC
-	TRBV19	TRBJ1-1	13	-	CASISVANTEAFF	TGTGCCAGTATAAGTGTGGCGAACACTGAAGCTTTCTTT
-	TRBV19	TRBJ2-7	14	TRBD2	CASSINSGSYEQYF	TGTGCCAGTAGTATTAATAGCGGGAGCTACGAGCAGTACTTC
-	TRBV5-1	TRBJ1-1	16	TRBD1	CASSTQGGGMNTEAFF	TGCGCCAGCAGCACCCAGGGGGGTGGAATGAACACTGAAGCTTTCTTT
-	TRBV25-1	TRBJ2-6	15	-	CASSPDSSGANVLTF	TGTGCCAGCAGTCCCGACAGCTCTGGGGCCAACGTCCTGACTTTC
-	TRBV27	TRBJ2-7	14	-	CASSLSAAGYEQYF	TGTGCCAGCAGTTTATCCGCGGCGGGGTACGAGCAGTACTTC
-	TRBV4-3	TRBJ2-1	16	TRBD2	CASSQDVAGGRNEQFF	TGCGCCAGCAGCCAAGACGTAGCGGGAGGGCGCAATGAGCAGTTCTTC